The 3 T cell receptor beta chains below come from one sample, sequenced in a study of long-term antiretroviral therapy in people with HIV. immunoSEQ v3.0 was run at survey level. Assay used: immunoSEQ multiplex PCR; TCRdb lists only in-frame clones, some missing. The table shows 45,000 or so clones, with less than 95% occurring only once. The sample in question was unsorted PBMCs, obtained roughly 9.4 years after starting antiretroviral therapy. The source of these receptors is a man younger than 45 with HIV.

CDR3 loop: CASSESGQGTGELFF. CDR3 bases: TGTGCCAGCAGTGAGTCGGGACAGGGAACCGGGGAGCTGTTTTTT. The genes are TRBV6-4 and TRBJ2-2; 9 bases line up with TRBD1. This CDR3 is 15 amino acids long. V was pared by 3 bases and J by 5 bases, with 4 bases of the junction left unmatched. CDR1 and CDR2 from the germline V gene are MRHNA and SNTAGT.

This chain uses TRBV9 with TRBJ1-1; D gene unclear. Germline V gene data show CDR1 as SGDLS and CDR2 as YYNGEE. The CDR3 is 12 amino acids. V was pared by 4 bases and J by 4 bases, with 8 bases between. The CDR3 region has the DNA TGTGCCAGCAGCCTGCCGCCCACTGAAGCTTTCTTT. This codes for CASSLPPTEAFF.

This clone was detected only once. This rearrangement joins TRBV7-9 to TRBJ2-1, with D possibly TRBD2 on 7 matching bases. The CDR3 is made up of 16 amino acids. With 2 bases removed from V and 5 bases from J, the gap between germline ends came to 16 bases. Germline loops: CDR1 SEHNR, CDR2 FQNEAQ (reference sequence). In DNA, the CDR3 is TGTGCCAGCAGCTTACGAGGGGGGGACCCCGACAATGAGCAGTTCTTC. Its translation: CASSLRGGDPDNEQFF.